Sequencing of this TCR beta chain was carried out in a study of blood T cell repertoires in COVID-19. Looking at the study overall: The samples span acute and convalescent COVID-19 from the United States, Italy and Spain. PBMCs, B-cell-depleted T cells, or T cells were the source of the cDNA or gDNA that made up the material.

The CDR3 is made up of 15 amino acids. Trimming took 4 bases from V and 2 from J; bases not matched to a gene: 7. In germline, CDR1 is KGHSH, CDR2 LQKENI. As handled by the study authors: Quantification of nucleated cells was approximated via reference gene primer amplification. Sequenced by immunoSEQ multiplex PCR; TCRdb stores in-frame clones only, minus some. V and J calls and clone size follow that table, whereas D and trimming were derived from the DNA. The sample holds 200,000 to 250,000 clones, 88% seen once. Sequencing was done on a sample of peripheral blood. This sequence was found in a woman in her fifties or sixties with acute or convalescent COVID-19. The V gene is TRBV18, the J gene TRBJ2-5, with TRBD1 identical over 7 bases. The CDR3 bases are TGTGCCAGCTCACTTCAGGGACAGTCTCAAGAGACCCAGTACTTC. As protein: CASSLQGQSQETQYF.